This T cell receptor beta chain originates from a study of blood T cell repertoires in COVID-19. The assay was immunoSEQ multiplex PCR, and TCRdb's table has in-frame clones only and misses some. The sample has about 160,000 clones; more than 80% are singletons. CDR3 size: 14 residues. The V and J ends lost 6 bases and 3 bases, in that order; junction bases with no gene match: 4. Germline CDR1 MNHEY, CDR2 SVGAGI. This chain uses TRBV6-5 with TRBJ2-7; TRBD1 matches at 11 bases. Sequences were obtained from peripheral blood. The TCR was taken from a man aged 65 to 85 with acute or convalescent COVID-19. The CDR3 sequence is CASRAGTGGYEQYF. The CDR3 DNA follows: TGTGCCAGCAGAGCCGGGACAGGGGGCTACGAGCAGTACTTC.